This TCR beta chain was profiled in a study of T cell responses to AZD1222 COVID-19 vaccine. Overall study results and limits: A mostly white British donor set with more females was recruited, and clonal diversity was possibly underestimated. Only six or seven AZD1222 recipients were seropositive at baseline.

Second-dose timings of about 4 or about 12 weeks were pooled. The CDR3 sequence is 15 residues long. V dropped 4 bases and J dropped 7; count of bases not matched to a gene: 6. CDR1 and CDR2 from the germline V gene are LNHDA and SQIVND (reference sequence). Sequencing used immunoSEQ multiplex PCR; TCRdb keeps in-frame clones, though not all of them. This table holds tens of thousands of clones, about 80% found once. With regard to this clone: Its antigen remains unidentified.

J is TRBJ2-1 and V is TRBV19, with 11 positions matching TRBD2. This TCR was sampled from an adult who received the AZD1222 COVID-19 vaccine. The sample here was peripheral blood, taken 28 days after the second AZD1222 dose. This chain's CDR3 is CASSSTSGSVNEQFF. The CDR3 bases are TGTGCCAGTAGTAGCACTAGCGGGAGTGTTAATGAGCAGTTCTTC.